This TCR beta chain was captured in a study of T cell changes during pregnancy in multiple sclerosis. Looked up from germline, CDR1 is SNHLY and CDR2 is FYNNEI. The CDR3 is made up of 12 amino acids. J gave up 5 bases and V 6 bases, and 3 bases lay outside the gene matches. Here immunoSEQ multiplex PCR was the method, and the copy in TCRdb shows in-frame clones only, minus some. Of tens of thousands of clones listed, around 94% are singletons. Sequencing was performed on peripheral blood, taken in the third trimester of pregnancy. The gene calls are TRBV2 and TRBJ2-5, with TRBD2 matching over 7 bases. This clonotype was sampled from a female donor with multiple sclerosis, enrolled in a pregnancy study. DNA of the CDR3: TGTGCCAGCAGGAGGGGAGGGGAGACCCAGTACTTC. It specifies CASRRGGETQYF.